The clone carrying this T cell receptor beta chain came up many times. Germline V gene lookup returns CDR1 DFQATT and CDR2 SNEGSKA (reference sequence). V lost 2 bases, J lost 4 bases, and 9 bases lay in between. The CDR3 covers 13 residues. This entry comes from a study of identical twins. One entry per CDR3 protein, called by TCRdb with MiXCR from the 5' RACE reads. The repertoire consists of about 890,000 distinct CDR3 sequences, with 12% occurring once and the leading ten covering around 1.5%. These data also formed part of another study, on yellow fever vaccine responses in identical twins.

This chain connects TRBV20-1 to TRBJ2-1, with a weak D call TRBD2 (5 bases). The sample consisted of PBMCs. This receptor was identified in a woman in her late teens or twenties in good health. The DNA for the CDR3 is TGCAGTGCTAGACCTAGCAGATACAATGAGCAGTTCTTC. Its protein product is CSARPSRYNEQFF.